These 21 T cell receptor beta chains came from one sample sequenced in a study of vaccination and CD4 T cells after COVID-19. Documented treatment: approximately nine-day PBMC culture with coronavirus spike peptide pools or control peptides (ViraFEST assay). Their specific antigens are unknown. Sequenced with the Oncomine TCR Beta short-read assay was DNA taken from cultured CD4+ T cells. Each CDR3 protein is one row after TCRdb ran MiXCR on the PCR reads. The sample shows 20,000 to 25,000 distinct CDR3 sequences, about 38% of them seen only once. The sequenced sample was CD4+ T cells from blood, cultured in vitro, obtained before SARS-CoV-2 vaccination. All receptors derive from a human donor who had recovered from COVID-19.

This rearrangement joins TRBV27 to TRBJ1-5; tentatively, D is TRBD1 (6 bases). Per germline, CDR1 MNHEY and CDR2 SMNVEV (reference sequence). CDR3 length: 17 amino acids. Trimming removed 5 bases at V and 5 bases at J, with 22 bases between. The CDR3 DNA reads TGTGCCAGCAGTCCGTACAGGGCGGGGGTAGTGGATCAGCCCCAGCATTTT. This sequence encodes CASSPYRAGVVDQPQHF.

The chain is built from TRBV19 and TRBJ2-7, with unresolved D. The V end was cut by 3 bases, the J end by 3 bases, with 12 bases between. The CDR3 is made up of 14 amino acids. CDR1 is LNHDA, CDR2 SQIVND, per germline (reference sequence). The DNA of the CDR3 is TGTGCCAGTAGTATCGGTGGCAGAAACTACGAGCAGTACTTC. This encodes CASSIGGRNYEQYF.

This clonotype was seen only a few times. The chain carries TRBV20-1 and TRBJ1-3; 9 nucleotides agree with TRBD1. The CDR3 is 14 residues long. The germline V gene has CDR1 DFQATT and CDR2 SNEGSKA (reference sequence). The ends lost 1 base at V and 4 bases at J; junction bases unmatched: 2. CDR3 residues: CSARGTGDGNTIYF. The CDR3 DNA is TGCAGTGCTAGAGGGACAGGGGACGGAAACACCATATATTTT.

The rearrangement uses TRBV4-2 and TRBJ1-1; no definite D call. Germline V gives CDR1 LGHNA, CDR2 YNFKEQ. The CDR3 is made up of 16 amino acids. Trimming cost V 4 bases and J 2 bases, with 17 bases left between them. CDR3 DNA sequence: TGTGCCAGCAGCCCTTTACCCAGACAAGACAACACTGAAGCTTTCTTT. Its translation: CASSPLPRQDNTEAFF.

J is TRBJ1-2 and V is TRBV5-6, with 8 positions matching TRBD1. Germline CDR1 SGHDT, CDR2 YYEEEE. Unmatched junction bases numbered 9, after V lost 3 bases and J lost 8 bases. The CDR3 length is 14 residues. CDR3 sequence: CASSYPGGGGGYTF. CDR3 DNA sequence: TGTGCCAGCAGCTATCCAGGGGGCGGTGGAGGCTACACCTTC.

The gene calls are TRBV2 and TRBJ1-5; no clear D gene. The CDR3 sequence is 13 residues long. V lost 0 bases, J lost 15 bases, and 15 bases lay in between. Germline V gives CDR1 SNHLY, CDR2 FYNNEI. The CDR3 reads CASSEALPGSGHF. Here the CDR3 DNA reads TGTGCCAGCAGTGAAGCGCTTCCGGGGTCAGGGCATTTT.

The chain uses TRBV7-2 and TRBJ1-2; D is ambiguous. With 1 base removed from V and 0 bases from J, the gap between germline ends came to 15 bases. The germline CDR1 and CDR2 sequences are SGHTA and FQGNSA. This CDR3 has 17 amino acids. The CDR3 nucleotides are TGTGCCAGCAGCTTAGGAATTGGCAGAGCCACTAACTATGGCTACACCTTC. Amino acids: CASSLGIGRATNYGYTF. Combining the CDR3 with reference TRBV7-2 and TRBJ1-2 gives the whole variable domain GAGVSQSPSNKVTEKGKDVELRCDPISGHTALYWYRQSLGQGLEFLIYFQGNSAPDKSGLPSDRFSAERTGGSVSTLTIQRTQQEDSAVYLCASSLGIGRATNYGYTFGSGTRLTVV.

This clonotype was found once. The CDR3 region is CASSPRGGASYEQYF. In DNA, the CDR3 is TGTGCCAGCAGCCCCCGCGGGGGGGCGTCCTACGAGCAGTACTTC. The chain is built from TRBV6-2 or TRBV6-3 and TRBJ2-7, with 9 bases fitting TRBD2. The ends lost 6 bases at V and 1 base at J; junction bases unmatched: 7. CDR3 length equals 15 residues. Per the germline V gene, CDR1 is MNHEY and CDR2 is SVGEGT.

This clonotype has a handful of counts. Written as DNA, the CDR3 is TGTGCCACCAGCAGGATCAGGGGGGCCTACGAGCAGTACTTC. This translates into CATSRIRGAYEQYF. The V call is TRBV15, the J call TRBJ2-7; D is perhaps TRBD1 (7 bases). Germline CDR1 is LNHNV and CDR2 is YYDKDF (reference sequence). Trimming removed 3 bases at V and 2 bases at J, with 11 bases between. This CDR3 has 14 residues.

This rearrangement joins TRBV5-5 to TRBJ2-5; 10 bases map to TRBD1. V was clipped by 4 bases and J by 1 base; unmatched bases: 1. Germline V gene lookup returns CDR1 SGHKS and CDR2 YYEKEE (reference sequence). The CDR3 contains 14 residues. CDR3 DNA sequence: TGTGCCAGCAGCCGGACAGGGGGCCAAGAGACCCAGTACTTC. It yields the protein CASSRTGGQETQYF. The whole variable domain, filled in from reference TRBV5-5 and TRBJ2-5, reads DAGVTQSPTHLIKTRGQQVTLRCSPISGHKSVSWYQQVLGQGPQFIFQYYEKEERGRGNFPDRFSARQFPNYSSELNVNALLLGDSALYLCASSRTGGQETQYFGPGTRLLVL.

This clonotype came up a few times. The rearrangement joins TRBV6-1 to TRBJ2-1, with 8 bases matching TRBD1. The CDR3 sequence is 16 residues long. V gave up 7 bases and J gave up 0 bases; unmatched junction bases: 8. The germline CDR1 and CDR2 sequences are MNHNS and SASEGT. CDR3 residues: CASTYGGQGSYNEQFF. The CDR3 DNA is TGTGCCAGCACCTACGGAGGACAGGGCTCCTACAATGAGCAGTTCTTC.

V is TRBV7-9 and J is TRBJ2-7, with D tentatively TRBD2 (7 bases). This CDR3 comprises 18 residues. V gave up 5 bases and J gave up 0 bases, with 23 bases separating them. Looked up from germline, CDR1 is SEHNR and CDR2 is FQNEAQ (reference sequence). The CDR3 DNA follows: TGTGCCAGCAGCCAAGATCGCCGAGGCGGGGGCGACTCCTACGAGCAGTACTTC. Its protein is CASSQDRRGGGDSYEQYF.

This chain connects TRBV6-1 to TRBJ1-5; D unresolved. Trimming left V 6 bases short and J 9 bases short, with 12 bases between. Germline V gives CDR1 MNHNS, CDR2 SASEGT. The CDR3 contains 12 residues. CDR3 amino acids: CASSSPPGPQHF. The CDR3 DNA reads TGTGCCAGCAGCTCCCCTCCGGGGCCCCAGCATTTT.

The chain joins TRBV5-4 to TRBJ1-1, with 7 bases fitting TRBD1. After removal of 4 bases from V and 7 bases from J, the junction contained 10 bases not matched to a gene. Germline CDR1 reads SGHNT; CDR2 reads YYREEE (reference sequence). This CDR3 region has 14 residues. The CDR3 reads CASSHQDREGEAFF. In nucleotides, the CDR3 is TGTGCCAGCAGCCACCAAGACAGGGAGGGTGAAGCTTTCTTT.

CDR3 nucleotides: TGTGCCAGCAGCGGCAGGGGATCACCCCTCCACTTT. Its protein is CASSGRGSPLHF. The chain employs TRBV4-2 and TRBJ1-6, with D possibly being TRBD1 (6 bases). Trimming left V 5 bases short and J 10 bases short, with 9 bases between. The CDR3 has 12 residues. CDR1 is LGHNA and CDR2 is YNFKEQ in the germline V gene.

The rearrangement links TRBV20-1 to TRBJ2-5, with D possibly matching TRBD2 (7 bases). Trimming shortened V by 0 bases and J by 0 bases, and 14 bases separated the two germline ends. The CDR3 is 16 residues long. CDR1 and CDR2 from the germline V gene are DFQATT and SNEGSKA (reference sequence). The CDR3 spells CSARDRGREYQETQYF. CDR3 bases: TGCAGTGCTAGAGATCGGGGGCGGGAGTACCAAGAGACCCAGTACTTC.

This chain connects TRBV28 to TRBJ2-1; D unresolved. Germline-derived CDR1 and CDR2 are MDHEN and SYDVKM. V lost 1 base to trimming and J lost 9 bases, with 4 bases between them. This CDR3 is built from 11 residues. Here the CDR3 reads CASSLYLEQFF. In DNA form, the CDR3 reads TGTGCCAGCAGTTTATATCTTGAGCAGTTCTTC.

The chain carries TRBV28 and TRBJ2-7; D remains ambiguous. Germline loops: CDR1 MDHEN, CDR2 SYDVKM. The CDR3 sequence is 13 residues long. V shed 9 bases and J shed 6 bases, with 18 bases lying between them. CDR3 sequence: CASFGGKNFEQYF. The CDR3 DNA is TGTGCCAGTTTTGGTGGCAAGAATTTCGAGCAGTACTTC.

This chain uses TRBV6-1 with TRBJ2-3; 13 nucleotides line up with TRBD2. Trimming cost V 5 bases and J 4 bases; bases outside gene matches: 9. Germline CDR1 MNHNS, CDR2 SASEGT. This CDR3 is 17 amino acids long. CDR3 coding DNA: TGTGCCAGCAGTAAAAGCTTACTAGCGGGGGGGCCAGATACGCAGTATTTT. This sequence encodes CASSKSLLAGGPDTQYF.

The CDR3 spells CASSWARGSVYNEQFF. CDR3 sequence (DNA): TGTGCCAGCAGCTGGGCTCGCGGGAGCGTATACAATGAGCAGTTCTTC. The chain links TRBV7-6 to TRBJ2-1, with 7 bases fitting TRBD2. This CDR3 region has 16 residues. The V gene's germline CDR1 is SGHVS and CDR2 FNYEAQ. Trimming took 4 bases from V and 4 from J; bases not matched to a gene: 10.

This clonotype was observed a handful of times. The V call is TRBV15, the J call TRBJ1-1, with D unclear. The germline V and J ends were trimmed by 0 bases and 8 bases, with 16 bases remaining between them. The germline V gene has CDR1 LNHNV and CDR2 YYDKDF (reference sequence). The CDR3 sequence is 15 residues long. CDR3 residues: CATSRDQRGISEAFF. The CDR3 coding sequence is TGTGCCACCAGCAGAGATCAACGAGGGATCAGCGAAGCTTTCTTT.